The next 25 T cell receptor beta chains were all read from a single sample in a study of beta chain features in type 1 diabetes. Sequencing targeted expressed TCRB transcripts, as all isolated RNA had been reverse transcribed. The protocol was immunoSEQ multiplex PCR, while the TCRdb copy is restricted to in-frame clones and leaves out a portion. The table shows hundreds of thousands of clones, with over 9.5% occurring only once. Material for sequencing was naive CD4+ T cells from blood. The receptor set was obtained from a woman aged 18-35 years in good health.

This chain uses TRBV30 with TRBJ2-3, with 7 bases matching TRBD2. Trimming at V came to 3 bases and at J to 0 bases, leaving 6 bases not matched to a gene. Germline CDR1 is GTSNPN and CDR2 is SVGIG (reference sequence). The length of the CDR3 is 15 residues. The CDR3 loop reads CAWRASGTSTDTQYF. For the CDR3, the DNA is TGTGCCTGGAGGGCTAGCGGCACTAGCACAGATACGCAGTATTTT.

V usage is TRBV18 and J usage is TRBJ2-5; no definite D call. Between the trimmed V and J ends, which lost 0 bases and 3 bases, there was a span of 8 bases. The CDR3 spans 14 residues. Per the germline V gene, CDR1 is KGHSH and CDR2 is LQKENI. The CDR3 sequence is CASSPPTGKETQYF. The CDR3 nucleotides read TGTGCCAGCTCACCACCTACTGGGAAAGAGACCCAGTACTTC.

This chain uses TRBV6-5 with TRBJ2-1, with a weak D call TRBD2 (6 bases). CDR3 length: 15 amino acids. Germline V gene data show CDR1 as MNHEY and CDR2 as SVGAGI. Trimming took 3 bases from V and 6 from J, leaving 15 bases between them. CDR3 amino acids: CASSYGIGTFNEQFF. CDR3 sequence (DNA): TGTGCCAGCAGTTATGGGATAGGGACTTTCAATGAGCAGTTCTTC.

The chain couples TRBV5-1 to TRBJ2-3, with unresolved D. The germline V gene has CDR1 SGHRS and CDR2 YFSETQ. The length of the CDR3 is 14 residues. Trimming removed 4 bases at V and 0 bases at J, with 9 bases between. Here the CDR3 DNA reads TGCGCCAGCAGCGTCGGATATAGCACAGATACGCAGTATTTT. The encoded protein is CASSVGYSTDTQYF.

In this sample, this clone turned up a few times. This chain connects TRBV7-2 to TRBJ1-2; a possible D gene is TRBD1 (5 bases). The CDR3 contains 14 residues. V shed 2 bases and J shed 7 bases, with 14 bases lying between them. Germline V gene lookup returns CDR1 SGHTA and CDR2 FQGNSA. The CDR3 sequence is CASSLLSGAVGYTF. CDR3 nucleotide sequence: TGTGCCAGCAGCTTACTGAGTGGGGCCGTTGGCTACACCTTC.

This clone was seen a few times. For the CDR3, the DNA is TGTGCCAGCAGCTTAATGTCGGGTATTGGAAACACCATATATTTT. This encodes CASSLMSGIGNTIYF. The chain combines TRBV7-2 with TRBJ1-3, with unresolved D. The germline V gene has CDR1 SGHTA and CDR2 FQGNSA. Trimming pared 2 bases from V and 3 bases from J, leaving 11 bases between. The CDR3 sequence is 15 residues long. The complete variable domain, with remaining parts taken from reference TRBV7-2 and TRBJ1-3, reads GAGVSQSPSNKVTEKGKDVELRCDPISGHTALYWYRQSLGQGLEFLIYFQGNSAPDKSGLPSDRFSAERTGGSVSTLTIQRTQQEDSAVYLCASSLMSGIGNTIYFGEGSWLTVV.

This chain uses TRBV10-3 with TRBJ1-1; D is unresolved. This CDR3 has 12 residues. Trimming removed 0 bases from V and 1 base from J, with 0 bases in between. CDR1 and CDR2 (germline): ENHRY, SYGVKD. CDR3 residues: CAISESNTEAFF. The DNA of the CDR3 is TGTGCCATCAGTGAGTCGAACACTGAAGCTTTCTTT.

The J gene is TRBJ2-3, the V gene TRBV4-3; D gene unclear. The CDR3 is made up of 14 amino acids. Germline CDR1 is LGHNA and CDR2 is YSLEER. Trimming stripped 4 bases from V and 0 bases from J, with 8 bases between. The CDR3 sequence: CASSRGGSTDTQYF. The CDR3 DNA sequence: TGCGCCAGCAGCCGAGGCGGTAGCACAGATACGCAGTATTTT.

This chain connects TRBV30 to TRBJ2-1; 13 bases are a match to TRBD2. This CDR3 has 19 residues. The germline gives CDR1 GTSNPN, CDR2 SVGIG (reference sequence). V lost 5 bases, J lost 4 bases, and 17 bases stayed unmatched. The CDR3 DNA sequence: TGTGCCTGGGCAAATATCCGGACTAGCGGGAGCCCCACTTACAATGAGCAGTTCTTC. It translates to CAWANIRTSGSPTYNEQFF.

The chain combines TRBV5-1 with TRBJ2-1, with a possible D match to TRBD1 (6 bases). The V and J ends lost 4 bases and 3 bases respectively, with 14 bases between them. The germline CDR1 and CDR2 sequences are SGHRS and YFSETQ. The CDR3 length is 15 residues. CDR3 residues: CASSRVGTSYNEQFF. CDR3 DNA: TGCGCCAGCAGCCGGGTGGGGACAAGCTACAATGAGCAGTTCTTC. Complete variable domain (other parts from reference TRBV5-1 and TRBJ2-1): KAGVTQTPRYLIKTRGQQVTLSCSPISGHRSVSWYQQTPGQGLQFLFEYFSETQRNKGNFPGRFSGRQFSNSRSEMNVSTLELGDSALYLCASSRVGTSYNEQFFGPGTRLTVL.

The chain has TRBV4-3 and TRBJ1-2; D remains unclear. The V gene lost 3 bases and the J gene lost 8 bases, with 16 bases spanning the gap. This CDR3 has 14 residues. Germline V lookup: CDR1 LGHNA, CDR2 YSLEER. The CDR3 DNA is TGCGCCAGCAGCCAGTTCTCGTCGTCCCGCGGCTACACCTTC. Protein: CASSQFSSSRGYTF.

The V call is TRBV5-1, the J call TRBJ2-1; TRBD2 is a possible D gene (6 bases). V was shortened by 3 bases and J by 1 base, with 11 bases between the two germline ends. The CDR3 covers 15 residues. Looked up from germline, CDR1 is SGHRS and CDR2 is YFSETQ. Written as DNA, the CDR3 is TGCGCCAGCAGCTCATCCAGCGGGTCCTACAATGAGCAGTTCTTC. Protein sequence: CASSSSSGSYNEQFF. The variable domain in full, completed from reference TRBV5-1 and TRBJ2-1, reads KAGVTQTPRYLIKTRGQQVTLSCSPISGHRSVSWYQQTPGQGLQFLFEYFSETQRNKGNFPGRFSGRQFSNSRSEMNVSTLELGDSALYLCASSSSSGSYNEQFFGPGTRLTVL.

Only a few counts were recorded for this clone. The chain joins TRBV29-1 to TRBJ2-1, with 15 bases lining up with TRBD2. CDR1 SQVTM and CDR2 ANQGSEA come from the germline V gene. V shed 8 bases and J 2 bases; nucleotides not matched to a gene: 10. CDR3 length: 17 residues. CDR3 DNA sequence: TGCAGCCTAGGGACTAGCGGGAGGAGACCCCCCTACAATGAGCAGTTCTTC. It is translated as CSLGTSGRRPPYNEQFF.

The V gene is TRBV29-1, the J gene TRBJ2-5, with 8 bases lining up with TRBD1. The better agreement between TRBJ2-7 and the DNA end casts doubt on the J call. Per germline, CDR1 SQVTM and CDR2 ANQGSEA. The CDR3 is 13 residues long. This chain's CDR3 is CSVERTGTYEQYF. CDR3 bases: TGCAGCGTGGAGAGGACAGGGACTTACGAGCAGTACTTC.

The genes are TRBV28 and TRBJ2-5, with 8 bases aligning to TRBD2. V was pared by 6 bases and J by 2 bases, with 11 bases of the junction left unmatched. Germline CDR1 and CDR2: MDHEN and SYDVKM. CDR3 length equals 16 residues. The chain's CDR3 is CASSEKRGLKQETQYF. Written as DNA, the CDR3 is TGTGCCAGCAGCGAGAAGCGGGGGCTAAAGCAAGAGACCCAGTACTTC.

The chain joins TRBV7-2 to TRBJ2-7; the D is unclear. This CDR3 spans 13 amino acids. V was cut by 5 bases and J by 1 base, with 9 bases left in between. The V gene's germline CDR1 is SGHTA and CDR2 FQGNSA. The CDR3 protein is CASSGDPSYEQYF. The CDR3 DNA reads TGTGCCAGCAGCGGAGATCCGTCCTACGAGCAGTACTTC. Filled out from reference TRBV7-2 and TRBJ2-7, the complete variable domain reads GAGVSQSPSNKVTEKGKDVELRCDPISGHTALYWYRQSLGQGLEFLIYFQGNSAPDKSGLPSDRFSAERTGGSVSTLTIQRTQQEDSAVYLCASSGDPSYEQYFGPGTRLTVT.

This clone was observed a handful of times. The V gene is TRBV19, the J gene TRBJ2-3, with 7 bases that match TRBD1. The V gene's germline CDR1 is LNHDA and CDR2 SQIVND (reference sequence). Trimming took 3 bases from V and 6 from J; bases not matched to a gene: 6. There are 14 residues in the CDR3. Written as DNA, the CDR3 is TGTGCCAGTAGTATCGACAGGGCCCGGGATACGCAGTATTTT. As protein: CASSIDRARDTQYF.

This chain joins TRBV6-6 and TRBJ2-2; no clear D. The CDR3 has 14 residues. Germline V CDR1 and CDR2: MNHNY, SVGAGI (reference sequence). Trimming left V 0 bases short and J 1 base short, with 3 bases between. DNA of the CDR3: TGTGCCAGCAGTTACTCATTGAACACCGGGGAGCTGTTTTTT. As protein: CASSYSLNTGELFF.

The chain carries TRBV4-3 and TRBJ2-7, with TRBD1 identical over 11 bases. With 3 bases clipped from V and 2 bases from J, the junction kept 6 bases outside the gene matches. Germline loops: CDR1 LGHNA, CDR2 YSLEER. The CDR3 extends over 16 amino acids. CDR3 in amino acids: CASSQAGTGGTYEQYV. The DNA of the CDR3 is TGCGCCAGCAGCCAGGCTGGGACAGGGGGGACCTACGAGCAGTACGTC.

This clone has a handful of counts. The chain carries TRBV21-1 and TRBJ2-3. TRBV21-1 is reported as a pseudogene. CDR3 length: 14 amino acids. This CDR3 reads CASSNGRPTDTQYF. The CDR3 DNA reads TGTGCCAGCAGCAACGGTAGACCCACAGATACGCAGTATTTT.

In this sample, this clone turned up a few times. The rearrangement uses TRBV14 and TRBJ1-2, with D unresolved. This CDR3 contains 15 residues. The V gene lost 1 base and the J gene lost 4 bases, with 13 bases spanning the gap. Germline CDR1 is SGHDN and CDR2 is FVKESK. In DNA form, the CDR3 reads TGTGCCAGCAGCCAAGTCAAGGCCTTCCCCTATGGCTACACCTTC. Residues: CASSQVKAFPYGYTF.

This rearrangement joins TRBV5-6 to TRBJ2-7, with a weak D call TRBD1 (5 bases). Trimming removed 2 bases from V and 4 bases from J, with 7 bases in between. Germline CDR1 SGHDT, CDR2 YYEEEE. The CDR3 has 12 amino acids. The CDR3 DNA sequence: TGTGCCAGCAGCTTACAGGTATACGAGCAGTACTTC. Translation: CASSLQVYEQYF.

The genes are TRBV9 and TRBJ2-1; 13 bases are shared with TRBD2. The CDR3 has 16 amino acids. Trimming at V came to 2 bases and at J to 13 bases, leaving 12 bases not matched to a gene. The germline gives CDR1 SGDLS, CDR2 YYNGEE. The CDR3 DNA sequence: TGTGCCAGCAGCGTCCCCGGGACTAGCGGGGCCGAGATCCAGTTCTTC. Protein: CASSVPGTSGAEIQFF.

This clone has more than one count but fewer than ten. This chain connects TRBV29-1 to TRBJ2-2; 8 bases are a match to TRBD1. Germline assignment: CDR1 SQVTM and CDR2 ANQGSEA. The CDR3 spans 16 residues. V lost 4 bases to trimming and J lost 5 bases; unmatched junction nucleotides: 12. CDR3: CSVGGTGSLGTGELFF. The DNA of the CDR3 is TGCAGCGTTGGCGGGACAGGAAGCCTTGGAACCGGGGAGCTGTTTTTT.

Here the CDR3 reads CSVGGGSGNTIYF. The DNA for the CDR3 is TGCAGCGTTGGAGGGGGCTCTGGAAACACCATATATTTT. The genes are TRBV29-1 and TRBJ1-3; D is possibly TRBD1 (6 bases). The CDR3 runs to 13 residues. Germline lookup yields CDR1 SQVTM and CDR2 ANQGSEA. V was cut by 4 bases and J by 0 bases, with 7 bases left in between.